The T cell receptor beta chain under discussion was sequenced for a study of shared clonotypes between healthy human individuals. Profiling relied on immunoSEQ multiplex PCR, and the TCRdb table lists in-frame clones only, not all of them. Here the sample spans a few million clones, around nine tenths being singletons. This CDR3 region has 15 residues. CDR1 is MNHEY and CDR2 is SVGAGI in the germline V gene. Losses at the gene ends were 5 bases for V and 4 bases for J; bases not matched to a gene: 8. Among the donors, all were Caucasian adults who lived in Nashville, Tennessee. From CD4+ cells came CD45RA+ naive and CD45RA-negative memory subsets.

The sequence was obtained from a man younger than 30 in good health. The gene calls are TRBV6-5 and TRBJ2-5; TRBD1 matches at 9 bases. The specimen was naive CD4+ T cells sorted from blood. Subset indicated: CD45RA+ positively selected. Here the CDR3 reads CASSNTGQGGETQYF. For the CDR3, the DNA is TGTGCCAGCAGTAATACGGGACAGGGTGGAGAGACCCAGTACTTC.